The 21 T cell receptor beta chains given below trace back to one sample, sequenced in a study of T cell repertoires and HLA-DP antigens. TCRdb's copy holds only in-frame clones and misses some; the assay was immunoSEQ multiplex PCR. Here the sample spans around 70,000 clones, about four fifths being singletons. Which antigens these TCRs recognize remains unknown. Sequences were obtained from CD4+ T cells from PBMCs. These receptors were collected from a man aged 60 to 69 in good health and CMV-seronegative.

The chain couples TRBV13 to TRBJ2-3, with 7 nucleotides matching TRBD1. V lost 5 bases and J lost 5; bases outside the gene matches: 7. The germline CDR1 and CDR2 sequences are PRHDT and FYEKMQ (reference sequence). The length of the CDR3 is 14 residues. CDR3 in DNA: TGTGCCAGCAGCCCTCGACAGGGTCGAGATACGCAGTATTTT. Translating gives CASSPRQGRDTQYF.

V and J are TRBV25-1 and TRBJ1-3; D might be TRBD1 (5 bases). Germline assignment: CDR1 MGHDK and CDR2 SYGVNS. The germline V and J ends were trimmed by 3 bases and 0 bases, with 9 bases remaining between them. The CDR3 loop spans 15 amino acids. The DNA of the CDR3 is TGTGCCAGCAGTGACCCTGGGACCTCTGGAAACACCATATATTTT. This sequence encodes CASSDPGTSGNTIYF. Together with reference TRBV25-1 and TRBJ1-3, the CDR3 gives the full variable domain: EADIYQTPRYLVIGTGKKITLECSQTMGHDKMYWYQQDPGMELHLIHYSYGVNSTEKGDLSSESTVSRIRTEHFPLTLESARPSHTSQYLCASSDPGTSGNTIYFGEGSWLTVV.

CDR3 bases: TGTGCCAGCTCACCACAAAGGCAGGTGACGAACACTGAAGCTTTCTTT. Encoded protein: CASSPQRQVTNTEAFF. The rearrangement joins TRBV18 to TRBJ1-1, with D uncertain. The germline V gene encodes CDR1 KGHSH and CDR2 LQKENI. The CDR3 covers 16 residues. V dropped 1 base and J dropped 1 base, with 13 bases sitting between them.

The chain couples TRBV6-5 to TRBJ2-2, with unresolved D. The CDR3 extends over 13 amino acids. CDR1 MNHEY and CDR2 SVGAGI come from the germline V gene. V was clipped by 2 bases and J by 6 bases, with 7 bases between them. The CDR3 loop reads CASSYLSAGELFF. For the CDR3, the DNA is TGTGCCAGCAGTTACCTCTCCGCCGGGGAGCTGTTTTTT.

The chain carries TRBV11-3 and TRBJ2-5; D unclear. CDR3 size: 15 residues. From germline, CDR1 is SGHNT and CDR2 YENEEA. V gave up 5 bases and J gave up 5 bases, with 18 bases separating them. The CDR3 reads CASSKGTYPEETQYF. The CDR3 coding sequence is TGTGCCAGCAGCAAGGGCACTTACCCGGAGGAGACCCAGTACTTC.

The chain is built from TRBV4-3 and TRBJ1-2; D unclear. The CDR3 runs 14 residues. V was shortened by 0 bases and J by 7 bases, with 12 bases between the two germline ends. Germline V gene data show CDR1 as LGHNA and CDR2 as YSLEER. The CDR3, as DNA: TGCGCCAGCAGCCAAGATAGGGCGGGAGCTGGCTACACCTTC. Its protein is CASSQDRAGAGYTF.

The rearrangement uses TRBV9 and TRBJ2-1; 9 bases align to TRBD2. CDR3 length: 15 amino acids. Germline V gene sequence: CDR1 SGDLS, CDR2 YYNGEE. Trimming cost V 7 bases and J 0 bases; bases outside gene matches: 5. CDR3 in DNA: TGTGCCAGCTCTGGCGGGAGGGGCTCCTACAATGAGCAGTTCTTC. Translating it yields CASSGGRGSYNEQFF.

V and J are TRBV19 and TRBJ2-1, with D tentatively TRBD1 (6 bases). The germline V and J ends were trimmed by 6 bases and 0 bases, with 15 bases remaining between them. CDR1 is LNHDA, CDR2 SQIVND, per germline (reference sequence). The CDR3 consists of 16 residues. The CDR3 spells CASRDSGVASYNEQFF. The CDR3 coding sequence is TGTGCCAGTAGAGATTCAGGGGTAGCCTCCTACAATGAGCAGTTCTTC.

Only one count was recorded for this clone. J is TRBJ1-1 and V is TRBV9; D not resolved. CDR3 length: 14 residues. The V gene lost 1 base and the J gene lost 3 bases, with 10 bases spanning the gap. Germline lookup yields CDR1 SGDLS and CDR2 YYNGEE. CDR3 in DNA: TGTGCCAGCAGCGTATCGCCCACGGACACTGAAGCTTTCTTT. Its translation: CASSVSPTDTEAFF.

J is TRBJ2-2 and V is TRBV4-2; 11 bases align to TRBD2. Per germline, CDR1 LGHNA and CDR2 YNFKEQ. The CDR3 runs 17 residues. The V and J ends lost 0 bases and 7 bases, in that order; junction bases with no gene match: 7. CDR3 loop: CASSQERSGRGDGELFF. CDR3 bases: TGTGCCAGCAGCCAAGAGCGTAGCGGGAGGGGGGACGGGGAGCTGTTTTTT.

This chain joins TRBV25-1 and TRBJ2-7, with TRBD1 identical over 7 bases. This CDR3 is 15 amino acids long. The V gene end was trimmed by 1 base and the J gene end by 0 bases; junction bases not matched to a gene: 3. Germline V lookup: CDR1 MGHDK, CDR2 SYGVNS. Here the CDR3 DNA reads TGTGCCAGCAGTGAATGGACAGGCGTCTCCTACGAGCAGTACTTC. Its translation is CASSEWTGVSYEQYF.

The sample holds one count of this clone. The V and J genes are TRBV2 and TRBJ1-1; D ambiguous. The CDR3 contains 11 residues. Germline CDR1 is SNHLY and CDR2 is FYNNEI. V lost 6 bases and J lost 6, with 8 bases in between. The CDR3 here is CASRDLAEAFF. The CDR3 DNA is TGTGCCAGCAGGGATCTCGCTGAAGCTTTCTTT.

The rearrangement links TRBV30 to TRBJ2-7, with 8 nucleotides matching TRBD1. Germline V gives CDR1 GTSNPN, CDR2 SVGIG (reference sequence). V dropped 5 bases and J dropped 0; count of bases not matched to a gene: 0. There are 12 residues in the CDR3. CDR3 DNA: TGTGCCTGGGACAGGGGCTCCTACGAGCAGTACTTC. This sequence encodes CAWDRGSYEQYF. The full variable domain, completed using reference TRBV30 and TRBJ2-7, is SQTIHQWPATLVQPVGSPLSLECTVEGTSNPNLYWYRQAAGRGLQLLFYSVGIGQISSEVPQNLSASRPQDRQFILSSKKLLLSDSGFYLCAWDRGSYEQYFGPGTRLTVT.

Remarks on this clone: One end of the junction fails to match germline, which may point to a read error. This CDR3 is also generated by other DNA sequences in the sample. The chain employs TRBV5-1 and TRBJ1-1, with TRBD1 identical over 7 bases. The CDR3 contains 14 residues. CDR1 is SGHRS, CDR2 YFSETQ, per germline. The CDR3 DNA reads as TGCGCCAGCAGCCAAAAGACAGGGCACACCGAAGCTTTCTTT. The encoded protein is CASSQKTGHTEAFF.

This clone was seen at least ten times. This chain uses TRBV7-9 with TRBJ2-3, with 7 positions matching TRBD1. Germline trimming cut 2 bases from V and 4 bases from J; bases unmatched to any gene: 9. Germline V gene data show CDR1 as SEHNR and CDR2 as FQNEAQ (reference sequence). The CDR3 is made up of 16 amino acids. As DNA, the CDR3 is TGTGCCAGCAGCTTACGTAACAGGGGAACGTCAGATACGCAGTATTTT. Its protein product is CASSLRNRGTSDTQYF.

CDR3 sequence: CASSISGGTATEAFF. CDR3 in DNA: TGTGCCAGTAGTATTTCGGGTGGGACAGCCACTGAAGCTTTCTTT. The chain has TRBV19 and TRBJ1-1; 7 bases agree with TRBD1. J gave up 4 bases and V 3 bases, and 8 bases lay outside the gene matches. Germline CDR1 LNHDA, CDR2 SQIVND (reference sequence). The CDR3 covers 15 residues.

J is TRBJ2-1 and V is TRBV29-1, with D perhaps being TRBD1 or TRBD2 (5 bases each). Trimming removed 4 bases at V and 4 bases at J, with 8 bases between. The CDR3 extends over 12 amino acids. Germline CDR1 reads SQVTM; CDR2 reads ANQGSEA. As DNA, the CDR3 is TGCAGCGTTGGGGACGGATACAATGAGCAGTTCTTC. Protein product: CSVGDGYNEQFF.

The CDR3 spells CASSLRDRTNNEQFF. CDR3 nucleotide sequence: TGTGCCAGCAGCCTCCGGGACAGGACAAACAATGAGCAGTTCTTC. The genes are TRBV9 and TRBJ2-1, with TRBD1 identical over 8 bases. With 4 bases clipped from V and 5 bases from J, the junction kept 8 bases outside the gene matches. Per the germline V gene, CDR1 is SGDLS and CDR2 is YYNGEE. The CDR3 runs 15 residues.

V is TRBV7-6 and J is TRBJ1-4; 9 bases are shared with TRBD1. The V gene end was trimmed by 2 bases and the J gene end by 5 bases; junction bases not matched to a gene: 3. Germline V CDR1 and CDR2: SGHVS, FNYEAQ. The CDR3 is 15 amino acids. The CDR3 DNA is TGTGCCAGCAGCTTACCCGGGACAGGGAATGAAAAACTGTTTTTT. It is translated as CASSLPGTGNEKLFF. Full variable domain (missing parts from reference TRBV7-6 and TRBJ1-4): GAGVSQSPRYKVTKRGQDVALRCDPISGHVSLYWYRQALGQGPEFLTYFNYEAQQDKSGLPNDRFSAERPEGSISTLTIQRTEQRDSAMYRCASSLPGTGNEKLFFGSGTQLSVL.

This chain joins TRBV5-4 and TRBJ1-1, with D maybe TRBD1 (6 bases). Trimming removed 3 bases at V and 3 bases at J, with 15 bases between. CDR1 and CDR2 from the germline V gene are SGHNT and YYREEE (reference sequence). The CDR3 loop spans 15 amino acids. The CDR3, as DNA: TGTGCCAGCAGCTCCCGTCGGGGGGCGGACACTGAAGCTTTCTTT. This gives the protein CASSSRRGADTEAFF.

The rearrangement uses TRBV6-1 and TRBJ1-1, with 7 bases matching TRBD1. CDR1 is MNHNS, CDR2 SASEGT, per germline. J was trimmed by 4 bases and V by 0 bases; bases with no gene match: 5. CDR3 length: 15 residues. The CDR3 DNA is TGTGCCAGCAGTGAAGCTAGGGCAGGGGGCACTGAAGCTTTCTTT. Protein: CASSEARAGGTEAFF.